The 10 T cell receptor beta chains listed next were all sequenced from one sample in a study of T cells expressing NK-cell markers. TCRdb reprocessed the 5' RACE reads and reports one entry per CDR3 protein, with no DNA. Here the sample table reports roughly 280,000 distinct CDR3 sequences. The sequenced sample was blood T cells: a sorted CD56 or NKG2C T cell subset, CD4+ or CD8+ T cells, or bulk PBMC T cells (not recorded which). These receptors all come from a man aged 18 to 30 in good health.

The CDR3 region is CASSLAHRLRSGANVLTF. The chain is built from TRBV5-6 and TRBJ2-6; the D call from TCRdb, TRBD1, cannot be confirmed without DNA. The CDR3 contains 18 residues. Germline V gene sequence: CDR1 SGHDT, CDR2 YYEEEE.

This chain links TRBV7-2 with TRBJ2-3; without DNA, the TCRdb call of TRBD1 cannot be checked. Germline assignment: CDR1 SGHTA and CDR2 FQGNSA. The CDR3 contains 14 residues. The CDR3: CASSSRTGTDTQYF.

The chain joins TRBV28 to TRBJ2-7; with no DNA, the TCRdb D assignment of TRBD2 cannot be verified. The CDR3 has 16 amino acids. Germline CDR1 and CDR2: MDHEN and SYDVKM. The CDR3: CASSWGLAGVEHEQYF.

The chain joins TRBV12-3 or TRBV12-4 to TRBJ2-1; TCRdb's assignment of TRBD2 cannot be checked, as there is no DNA. The CDR3 loop spans 15 amino acids. CDR3 protein: CASSGLAGIDNEQFF.

J is TRBJ1-1 and V is TRBV29-1; without DNA, the TCRdb call of TRBD1 cannot be checked. This CDR3 has 13 amino acids. The germline gives CDR1 SQVTM, CDR2 ANQGSEA. CDR3 region: CSVERRGLTEAFF.

The chain combines TRBV24-1 with TRBJ2-7. This CDR3 is built from 13 residues. Germline V gene sequence: CDR1 KGHDR, CDR2 SFDVKD. CDR3 in amino acids: CATSDLKDRGQYF.

The rearrangement joins TRBV9 to TRBJ2-1; TCRdb calls TRBD2, which cannot be checked without DNA. Germline V gives CDR1 SGDLS, CDR2 YYNGEE. This CDR3 contains 15 residues. The CDR3 sequence is CASSRTSEATSEQFF.

This sequence joins TRBV20-1 and TRBJ2-7. This CDR3 comprises 14 residues. CDR1 and CDR2 from the germline V gene are DFQATT and SNEGSKA (reference sequence). CDR3 residues: CSARERPGLYEQYF.

The V and J genes are TRBV29-1 and TRBJ2-1; TCRdb reports TRBD1, a call that lacks DNA to check it against. The CDR3 consists of 15 residues. The V gene's germline CDR1 is SQVTM and CDR2 ANQGSEA. This CDR3 reads CSAVGQGASYNEQFF.

This chain connects TRBV12-3 or TRBV12-4 to TRBJ2-1; TCRdb proposes TRBD1, but this gene call is untestable without DNA. CDR3 length: 14 residues. The chain's CDR3 is CASSFSGTDNEQFF.